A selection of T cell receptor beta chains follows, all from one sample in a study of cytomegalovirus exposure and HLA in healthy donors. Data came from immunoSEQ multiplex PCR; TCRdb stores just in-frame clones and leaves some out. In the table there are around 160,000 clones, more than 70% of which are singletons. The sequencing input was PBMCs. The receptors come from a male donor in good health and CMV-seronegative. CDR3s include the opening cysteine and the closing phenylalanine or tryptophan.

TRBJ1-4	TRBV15	CATRPLAGVFEKLFF
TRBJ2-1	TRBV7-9	CASSSGLSSYNEQFF
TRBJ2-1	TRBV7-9	CASVTGGSDEQFF
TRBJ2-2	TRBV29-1	CSVESQPHYTGELFF
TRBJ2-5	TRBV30	CAWSIQGAGETQYF
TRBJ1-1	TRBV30	CAWSRPRNQYTEAFF
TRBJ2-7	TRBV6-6	CASSWGGGGEEQYF
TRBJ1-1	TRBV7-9	CASSSTTGNTEAFF
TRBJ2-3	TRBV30	CAWSKSRVSSTDTQYF
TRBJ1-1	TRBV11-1	CASNSNQGAEAFF
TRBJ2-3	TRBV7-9	CASSPDSHLDTQYF
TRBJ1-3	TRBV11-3	CASSLDRDRQSSGNTIYF
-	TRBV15	CATSSSRAYEQYF
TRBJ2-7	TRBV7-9	CASSPTGTSANEQYF
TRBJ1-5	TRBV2	CASEGIGDTYSNQPQHF
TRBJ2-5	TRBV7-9	CASSLVRASQETQYF
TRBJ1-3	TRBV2	CASSAGQGGNTIYF
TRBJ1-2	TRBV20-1	CSAHTSGGYTF
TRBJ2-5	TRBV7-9	CASSLQTGQETQYF
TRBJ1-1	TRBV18	CASSPPSTLNTEAFF
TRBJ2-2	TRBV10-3	CAISDVRGELFF
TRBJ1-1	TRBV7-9	CASTSFGTKAFF
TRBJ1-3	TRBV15	CATSRRSGTGNTIYF
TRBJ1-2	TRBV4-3	CASSQARDSNYGYTF
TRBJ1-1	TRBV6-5	CASSGTGQWTEAFF
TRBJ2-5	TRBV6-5	CASSYSITFEETQYF